The 18 T cell receptor beta chains in this list originate from one sample, sequenced in a study of Graves' ophthalmopathy and Graves' hyperthyroidism. TCR beta CDR3 amplification used RNA transcripts. The workflow started with a first-round RT-PCR run with HTBI primers and then moved on to a second-round multiplex PCR. TCRdb reprocessed the multiplex PCR reads via MiXCR and lists one record per CDR3 protein. This table has more than 45,000 distinct CDR3 sequences, about 50% appearing once. Input material: peripheral blood. Receptors were obtained from an adult man with Graves' ophthalmopathy.

About this clonotype itself: The junction and the germline gene differ at one end; a read error may be behind it. CDR3: CASSLMGDRGGIF. The CDR3 bases are TGTGCCAGCAGCTTAATGGGAGACAGAGGGGGGATCTTC. This chain uses TRBV7-9 with TRBJ2-1; perhaps D is TRBD1 or TRBD2 (6 bases each). The germline V gene encodes CDR1 SEHNR and CDR2 FQNEAQ (reference sequence). The CDR3 is made up of 13 amino acids.

J is TRBJ2-1 and V is TRBV10-3; D remains ambiguous. The length of the CDR3 is 15 residues. Per germline, CDR1 ENHRY and CDR2 SYGVKD. Trimming shortened V by 2 bases and J by 0 bases, and 8 bases separated the two germline ends. The CDR3 coding sequence is TGTGCCATCAGTGAGCTGAAGAGCTCCTACAATGAGCAGTTCTTC. It codes for CAISELKSSYNEQFF.

This clonotype was counted ten times or more. This rearrangement joins TRBV14 to TRBJ2-2, with D tentatively TRBD2 (6 bases). The CDR3 consists of 17 residues. V dropped 5 bases and J dropped 1 base, with 17 bases sitting between them. Germline V gives CDR1 SGHDN, CDR2 FVKESK. This CDR3 is CASSSNLGRWNTGELFF. Here the CDR3 DNA reads TGTGCCAGCAGCTCTAACCTTGGGAGGTGGAACACCGGGGAGCTGTTTTTT.

In its sample, this clonotype was seen many times. This chain links TRBV7-9 with TRBJ1-1; the D gene is possibly TRBD1 (6 bases). V dropped 2 bases and J dropped 5 bases, with 18 bases sitting between them. CDR1 SEHNR and CDR2 FQNEAQ come from the germline V gene (reference sequence). CDR3 length equals 16 residues. The CDR3 DNA follows: TGTGCCAGCAGCTTATTTGGCCAGGGGAAGAGAACTGAAGCTTTCTTT. It is translated as CASSLFGQGKRTEAFF.

This clonotype showed up just a few times. The genes are TRBV20-1 and TRBJ2-7, with D uncertain. With 6 bases removed from V and 6 bases from J, the gap between germline ends came to 15 bases. The length of the CDR3 is 12 residues. Germline V gene data show CDR1 as DFQATT and CDR2 as SNEGSKA (reference sequence). The CDR3 region is CSAINPGFEQYF. In DNA, the CDR3 is TGCAGTGCCATAAACCCGGGTTTCGAGCAGTACTTC.

This clonotype was observed many times. The chain is built from TRBV19 and TRBJ2-3; TRBD2 agrees at 7 bases. J was trimmed by 2 bases and V by 0 bases; bases with no gene match: 2. Germline lookup yields CDR1 LNHDA and CDR2 SQIVND (reference sequence). The CDR3 is made up of 15 amino acids. The DNA of the CDR3 is TGTGCCAGTAGTATAGACGGGACTATCACAGATACGCAGTATTTT. It codes for CASSIDGTITDTQYF.

Regarding this clonotype: One end of the junction does not line up with germline, which may come from a read error. CDR3 residues: CANSPRTSGSGGNVQYF. CDR3 bases: TGTGCCAACAGCCCACGGACTAGCGGGAGCGGTGGAAACGTTCAGTACTTC. This chain links TRBV7-8 with TRBJ2-4; 13 nucleotides line up with TRBD2. The CDR3 covers 17 residues. Germline CDR1 and CDR2: SGHVS and FQNEAQ.

This clonotype was seen repeatedly, ten times or more. This chain connects TRBV30 to TRBJ2-3, with 10 bases aligning to TRBD1. With V trimmed by 7 bases and J by 6 bases, 10 bases remained unmatched. The CDR3 loop spans 14 amino acids. Germline CDR1 reads GTSNPN; CDR2 reads SVGIG (reference sequence). CDR3 residues: CAFTRDRGRDTQYF. CDR3 sequence (DNA): TGTGCCTTCACGAGGGACAGGGGAAGGGATACGCAGTATTTT. Full variable domain (missing parts from reference TRBV30 and TRBJ2-3): SQTIHQWPATLVQPVGSPLSLECTVEGTSNPNLYWYRQAAGRGLQLLFYSVGIGQISSEVPQNLSASRPQDRQFILSSKKLLLSDSGFYLCAFTRDRGRDTQYFGPGTRLTVL.

This chain uses TRBV2 with TRBJ2-1; 9 bases match TRBD2. The junction had 5 bases not matched to a gene; V was cut back by 6 bases and J by 5 bases. Germline V lookup: CDR1 SNHLY, CDR2 FYNNEI. This CDR3 spans 14 amino acids. CDR3 loop: CASSPGLANNEQFF. The CDR3 nucleotides read TGTGCCAGCAGCCCGGGACTAGCCAACAATGAGCAGTTCTTC.

The rearrangement joins TRBV6-5 to TRBJ1-2, with D maybe TRBD1 (5 bases). The length of the CDR3 is 16 residues. Germline loops: CDR1 MNHEY, CDR2 SVGAGI. V was clipped by 0 bases and J by 4 bases, with 15 bases between them. The CDR3 bases are TGTGCCAGCAGTTACTCGGGGGGGTCGACTGCCTATGGCTACACCTTC. Protein product: CASSYSGGSTAYGYTF.

This clonotype was recorded at least ten times. The gene calls are TRBV5-1 and TRBJ2-7, with 8 nucleotides matching TRBD1. With V trimmed by 4 bases and J by 2 bases, 5 bases remained unmatched. The CDR3 totals 14 residues. Looked up from germline, CDR1 is SGHRS and CDR2 is YFSETQ. The chain's CDR3 is CASSPGQETYEQYF. CDR3 sequence (DNA): TGCGCCAGCAGCCCGGGACAGGAAACCTACGAGCAGTACTTC.

This clonotype was recorded at least ten times. V and J are TRBV12-3 or TRBV12-4 and TRBJ2-3; 9 bases are a match to TRBD2. This CDR3 is 16 amino acids long. V lost 5 bases, J lost 6 bases, and 12 bases stayed unmatched. This CDR3 is CASSLGAGGPGDTQYF. The CDR3 region has the DNA TGTGCCAGCAGTCTCGGTGCGGGGGGGCCAGGTGATACGCAGTATTTT.

This clonotype appeared a few times. Just one base apart from a much larger clone, this may be a read error. The chain has TRBV27 and TRBJ2-3; D is unresolved. The CDR3 contains 15 residues. Germline V gives CDR1 MNHEY, CDR2 SMNVEV (reference sequence). Trimming pared 5 bases from V and 4 bases from J, leaving 16 bases between. The CDR3 here is CASSPGNTLPDTQYF. Written as DNA, the CDR3 is TGTGCCAGCAGTCCCGGAAACACGTTACCAGATACGCAGTATTTT.

This clonotype has more than one count but fewer than ten. This chain connects TRBV20-1 to TRBJ1-5; D is possibly TRBD1 (6 bases). Per the germline V gene, CDR1 is DFQATT and CDR2 is SNEGSKA (reference sequence). This CDR3 comprises 13 residues. V was cut by 4 bases and J by 3 bases, with 10 bases left in between. The CDR3 DNA is TGCAGTGCTAACCGGGACACCAATCAGCCCCAGCATTTT. Translating gives CSANRDTNQPQHF.

This clonotype has at least ten counts. J is TRBJ1-5 and V is TRBV6-1, with 8 bases fitting TRBD1. Germline CDR1 MNHNS, CDR2 SASEGT. With 4 bases clipped from V and 6 bases from J, the junction kept 8 bases outside the gene matches. This CDR3 contains 15 residues. This chain's CDR3 is CASSANTGGGQPQHF. The CDR3 bases are TGTGCCAGCAGTGCAAATACAGGGGGAGGTCAGCCCCAGCATTTT.

CDR3 protein: CASSFRDSEKLFF. CDR3 in DNA: TGTGCCAGCAGCTTCCGGGACAGTGAAAAACTGTTTTTT. The chain is built from TRBV7-8 and TRBJ1-4, with 7 nucleotides matching TRBD1. Looked up from germline, CDR1 is SGHVS and CDR2 is FQNEAQ. Trimming removed 3 bases from V and 7 bases from J; junction bases left unmatched: 2. The CDR3 consists of 13 residues. Combining the CDR3 with reference TRBV7-8 and TRBJ1-4 gives the whole variable domain GAGVSQSPRYKVAKRGQDVALRCDPISGHVSLFWYQQALGQGPEFLTYFQNEAQLDKSGLPSDRFFAERPEGSVSTLKIQRTQQEDSAVYLCASSFRDSEKLFFGSGTQLSVL.

Turning to this clonotype: One junction end does not reproduce the germline sequence, and a read error may be involved. The rearrangement uses TRBV12-3 or TRBV12-4 and TRBJ2-5; 9 bases map to TRBD2. The CDR3 length is 15 residues. As DNA, the CDR3 is TGTGCCAGCTGTTTGTGGGCTAGCGGGACGGAGACCCAGTACTTC. The encoded protein is CASCLWASGTETQYF.

The V call is TRBV2, the J call TRBJ2-7; 7 nucleotides agree with TRBD2. Germline loops: CDR1 SNHLY, CDR2 FYNNEI. The CDR3 consists of 14 residues. V lost 4 bases to trimming and J lost 3 bases; unmatched junction nucleotides: 6. This CDR3 reads CASSVGASGYEQYF. CDR3 bases: TGTGCCAGCAGTGTAGGCGCTAGCGGCTACGAGCAGTACTTC.